Given below is one TCR beta chain in context. Antigen unknown. Here immunoSEQ multiplex PCR was the method, and the copy in TCRdb shows in-frame clones only, minus some. The sample carries over 8,500 clones, roughly 90% recorded once. The data are from a study of STAT3 mutations in large granular lymphocyte leukemia. Points from the study as a whole: In T-cell large granular lymphocyte leukemia, about half of patients showed multiple immunodominant subclonotypes.

The CDR3 length is 13 residues. Between the trimmed V and J ends, which lost 6 bases and 6 bases, there was a span of 14 bases. Germline V gene lookup returns CDR1 SQVTM and CDR2 ANQGSEA. This sequence originates from a man older than 75 with T-cell large granular lymphocyte leukemia. Some clones in this sample may be carry-over from other donors' samples. Sequenced material: peripheral blood mononuclear cells. J is TRBJ2-2 and V is TRBV29-1, with D hard to call. CDR3 loop: CSVAFLVPGELFF. The CDR3 DNA follows: TGCAGCGTGGCGTTTCTAGTTCCCGGGGAGCTGTTTTTT.